This T cell receptor (beta chain) was sequenced for a study of OX40 agonist ivuxolimab in advanced cancers. Study-level information: The study treated patients with ivuxolimab, an agonistic anti-OX40 (CD134) antibody. Those treated in dose escalation had hepatocellular carcinoma, melanoma, renal cell cancer or head and neck cancer. The study's findings and limits: There were also nonresponders showing low normalized T-cell clonal expansion.

Assay: immunoSEQ multiplex PCR; the TCRdb copy retains only in-frame clones and omits some. The sample has 91,000 or so clones; under 90% are singletons. Germline loops: CDR1 SQVTM, CDR2 ANQGSEA. Trimming cost V 7 bases and J 1 base; bases outside gene matches: 3. There are 12 residues in the CDR3. Points on this clone: Its antigen is undetermined.

The specimen was CD4+ or CD8+ T cells sorted from blood, collected in a trial of the OX40 agonist ivuxolimab. This chain joins TRBV29-1 and TRBJ2-5; 7 bases fit TRBD1. The origin of this receptor is an adult with an advanced solid tumor such as melanoma, head and neck, liver or kidney cancer. CDR3 sequence reads: CSAHRGQETQYF. CDR3 in DNA: TGCAGCGCCCACAGGGGCCAAGAGACCCAGTACTTC.